The next 3 T cell receptor beta chains were all read from a single sample in a study of Ad26.COV2.S vaccination and SARS-CoV-2 variants. Method: immunoSEQ multiplex PCR; TCRdb's copy keeps in-frame clones and lacks some. The top ten clones hold 3% to 3.5% of a sample with around 380,000 clones, more than 85% of them seen once. Treatment of the sample: about 20 received Ad26.COV2.S at low or high dose, single or two shots; about five received placebo; per-sample allocation not given. The study sampled participants on day 63 after the first vaccine or placebo injection. This material consisted of peripheral blood, taken in a trial of Ad26.COV2.S vaccine versus placebo. These receptors were collected from a person aged 18-65 years who received the Ad26.COV2.S COVID-19 vaccine or a placebo.

This rearrangement joins TRBV5-1 to TRBJ2-5; TRBD1 matches at 7 bases. V lost 0 bases, J lost 5 bases, and 7 bases stayed unmatched. The CDR3 spans 15 residues. Germline CDR1 is SGHRS and CDR2 is YFSETQ. For the CDR3, the DNA is TGCGCCAGCAGCTTGGGAACAGGGGTTTTGGAGACCCAGTACTTC. Its translation: CASSLGTGVLETQYF.

The chain carries TRBV18 and TRBJ2-1, with a weak D call TRBD1 (5 bases). Per the germline V gene, CDR1 is KGHSH and CDR2 is LQKENI. The CDR3 runs to 17 residues. With 3 bases removed from V and 3 bases from J, the gap between germline ends came to 18 bases. The CDR3 spells CASSPMTVSSNYNEQFF. The DNA of the CDR3 is TGTGCCAGCTCACCGATGACAGTCAGTTCCAACTACAATGAGCAGTTCTTC.

The chain carries TRBV11-2 and TRBJ2-4; 7 bases are shared with TRBD2. CDR3 length: 15 residues. Germline CDR1 is SGHAT and CDR2 is FQNNGV. V lost 1 base, J lost 10 bases, and 10 bases stayed unmatched. The CDR3, as DNA: TGTGCCAGCAGCTTAGCGACGGGGGGAGCATCTATTCAGTACTTC. It codes for CASSLATGGASIQYF.